These 3 T cell receptor beta chains came from one sample sequenced in a study of CD8+ T cells in alopecia areata. cDNA reverse transcribed from extracted RNA served as the sequencing template. Using immunoSEQ multiplex PCR, the repertoire was profiled, and TCRdb retains in-frame clones only, with some absent. This table holds over 200,000 clones, about 60% found once. The source was CD4+ T cells sorted from blood, collected at week 0. These receptors were collected from a human donor with alopecia areata.

J is TRBJ1-2 and V is TRBV29-1, with 8 bases matching TRBD1. Germline V gene lookup returns CDR1 SQVTM and CDR2 ANQGSEA. The CDR3 has 14 residues. Germline trimming cut 6 bases from V and 5 bases from J; bases unmatched to any gene: 11. CDR3 loop: CSVAARTGLYGYTF. Written as DNA, the CDR3 is TGCAGCGTAGCGGCCCGGACAGGGCTTTATGGCTACACCTTC. Looking up the rest from reference TRBV29-1 and TRBJ1-2 gives the full variable domain: SAVISQKPSRDICQRGTSLTIQCQVDSQVTMMFWYRQQPGQSLTLIATANQGSEATYESGFVIDKFPISRPNLTFSTLTVSNMSPEDSSIYLCSVAARTGLYGYTFGSGTRLTVV.

This clone was picked up a small number of times. The V gene is TRBV29-1, the J gene TRBJ2-2; 8 bases fit TRBD1. The CDR3 totals 13 residues. The J segment lost 4 bases and the V segment lost 4 bases, leaving 2 bases of the junction unmatched. Germline CDR1 is SQVTM and CDR2 is ANQGSEA. Here the CDR3 reads CSVGQGITGELFF. In nucleotides, the CDR3 is TGCAGCGTTGGACAGGGGATCACCGGGGAGCTGTTTTTT.

J is TRBJ2-7 and V is TRBV30, with 9 nucleotides matching TRBD1. This CDR3 has 14 residues. Germline CDR1 is GTSNPN and CDR2 is SVGIG (reference sequence). With V trimmed by 5 bases and J by 1 base, 6 bases remained unmatched. DNA for the CDR3: TGTGCCTGGGGCACCGGGACAGGGTCCTACGAGCAGTACTTC. Translation gives CAWGTGTGSYEQYF.